This section outlines one TCR beta chain sequence together with its context. As yet, its antigen is unknown. Through a sample-barcoded 5' primer and a J-beta primer mix, a second PCR was run for 7 to 11 cycles. Each CDR3 protein gets one entry after TCRdb re-called the 5' RACE reads with MiXCR. The data hold roughly 1,700,000 distinct CDR3 sequences, with roughly 27% observed a single time. These data belong to a study of blood T cells in healthy people across ages. The V gene end was trimmed by 2 bases and the J gene end by 5 bases; junction bases not matched to a gene: 5. This CDR3 spans 14 amino acids. The germline gives CDR1 MNHNY, CDR2 SVGAGI (reference sequence). Study results and caveats: CMV infection status of these donors was not known. With naive T cell percentage, TCR beta diversity showed a strong correlation. TCR beta diversity, measured per million T cells, fell in a roughly linear way with age.

The rearrangement links TRBV6-6 to TRBJ2-5, with 7 positions matching TRBD1. Sequencing was done on a sample of blood. The clonotype originates from a woman aged 30 to 39 in good health. CDR3 in amino acids: CASSYLGTVETQYF. Written as DNA, the CDR3 is TGTGCCAGCAGTTACCTTGGGACAGTGGAGACCCAGTACTTC.